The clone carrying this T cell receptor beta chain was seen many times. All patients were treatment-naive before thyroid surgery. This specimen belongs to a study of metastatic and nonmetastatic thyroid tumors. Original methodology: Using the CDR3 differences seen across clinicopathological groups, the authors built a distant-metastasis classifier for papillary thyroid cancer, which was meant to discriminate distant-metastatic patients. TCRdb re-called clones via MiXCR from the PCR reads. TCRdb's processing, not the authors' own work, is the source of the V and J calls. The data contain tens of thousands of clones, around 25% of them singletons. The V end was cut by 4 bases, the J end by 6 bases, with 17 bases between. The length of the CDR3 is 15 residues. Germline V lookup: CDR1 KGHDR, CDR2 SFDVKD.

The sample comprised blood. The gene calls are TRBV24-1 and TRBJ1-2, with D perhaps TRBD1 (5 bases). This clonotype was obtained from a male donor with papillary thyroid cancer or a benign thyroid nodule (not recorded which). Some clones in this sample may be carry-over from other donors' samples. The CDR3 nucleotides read TGTGCCACCAGTGACGCGACAGTAAGCTGGGATGGCTACACCTTC. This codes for CATSDATVSWDGYTF.